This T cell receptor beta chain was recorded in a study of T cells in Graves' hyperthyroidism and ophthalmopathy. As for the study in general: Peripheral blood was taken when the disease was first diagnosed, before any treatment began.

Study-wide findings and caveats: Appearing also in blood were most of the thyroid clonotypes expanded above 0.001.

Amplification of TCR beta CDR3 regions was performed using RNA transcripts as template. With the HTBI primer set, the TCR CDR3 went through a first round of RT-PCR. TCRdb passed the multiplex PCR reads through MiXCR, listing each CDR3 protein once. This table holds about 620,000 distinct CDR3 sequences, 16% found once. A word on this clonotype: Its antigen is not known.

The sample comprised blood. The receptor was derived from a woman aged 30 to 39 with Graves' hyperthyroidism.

The CDR3 sequence is CASSVDSGTSYNEQFF. In DNA form, the CDR3 reads TGTGCCAGCAGCGTAGATAGCGGGACCTCCTACAATGAGCAGTTCTTC. The chain joins TRBV9 to TRBJ2-1; TRBD2 matches at 8 bases. The trim removed 0 bases at V and 0 bases at J, leaving 2 bases unmatched. Germline CDR1 reads SGDLS; CDR2 reads YYNGEE. The CDR3 runs 16 residues.